The 24 T cell receptor beta chains listed next were all sequenced from one sample in a study of human T cells and chemical hapten exposure. The time point is: patch test 2, 6 weeks after DPC sensitization. Stated treatment: therapeutic diphenylcyclopropenone sensitization with weekly scalp DPC. TCRdb re-analysed the RACE reads in MiXCR, keeping a single row per CDR3 protein. The table lists some 100,000 distinct CDR3 sequences, 9.2% of them singletons. The source was whole blood, collected in connection with sensitization to the hapten diphenylcyclopropenone (DPC). These receptors were collected from a woman aged 40 to 49 with alopecia areata. Some clones in this sample may be carry-over from other donors' samples.

This clonotype occurred a few times. CDR3 coding DNA: TGTGCCAGCAGCCGGGGGGTTACTGAAGCTTTCTTT. Protein product: CASSRGVTEAFF. This sequence joins TRBV7-2 and TRBJ1-1; perhaps TRBD1 as D (5 bases). V lost 5 bases to trimming and J lost 5 bases, with 9 bases between them. The germline V gene has CDR1 SGHTA and CDR2 FQGNSA. The CDR3 spans 12 residues.

A single count supports this clonotype. Given a much more abundant clone one base away, this may be a read error. This rearrangement joins TRBV20-1 to TRBJ2-1; no definite D call. The germline gives CDR1 DFQATT, CDR2 SNEGSKA (reference sequence). The ends were cut back, 7 bases at V and 4 bases at J, with 17 bases in the middle. CDR3 length: 14 residues. This CDR3 reads CSVTASLVYNEQFF. The DNA of the CDR3 is TGCAGTGTTACTGCCTCTCTGGTGTACAATGAGCAGTTCTTC.

This clonotype has a handful of counts. The chain combines TRBV19 with TRBJ1-5; D gene uncertain. CDR1 is LNHDA, CDR2 SQIVND, per germline (reference sequence). V was cut by 1 base and J by 3 bases, with 19 bases left in between. This CDR3 comprises 18 residues. CDR3 protein: CASSIALGVTSNNQPQHF. The CDR3 DNA reads as TGTGCCAGTAGTATAGCTCTGGGAGTTACTTCGAACAATCAGCCCCAGCATTTT.

A note on this clonotype: Relative to the germline gene, one junction end is altered; a read error may explain this. The chain carries TRBV12-3 or TRBV12-4 and TRBJ1-6; 7 bases match TRBD1. This CDR3 is 17 amino acids long. CDR3 sequence (DNA): TGTGCCAGCAGTTTAGATGCCCTAGGGGGCAGAAATTTACCCCTCCACTTT. Its protein product is CASSLDALGGRNLPLHF.

This clonotype appeared many times. The chain employs TRBV27 and TRBJ2-3, with 7 bases matching TRBD1. The germline V gene encodes CDR1 MNHEY and CDR2 SMNVEV (reference sequence). V shed 4 bases and J 6 bases; nucleotides not matched to a gene: 4. The CDR3 spans 13 residues. This chain's CDR3 is CASSSTGYDTQYF. Here the CDR3 DNA reads TGTGCCAGCAGTTCGACAGGGTACGATACGCAGTATTTT.

This clonotype appeared a few times. The chain is built from TRBV18 and TRBJ2-5; maybe TRBD2 (5 bases). The CDR3 is made up of 14 amino acids. V was clipped by 3 bases and J by 3 bases, with 11 bases between them. Germline assignment: CDR1 KGHSH and CDR2 LQKENI. CDR3 nucleotide sequence: TGTGCCAGCTCACCGTCCGCGCGGGAAGAGACCCAGTACTTC. This codes for CASSPSAREETQYF.

The gene calls are TRBV5-5 and TRBJ1-2; D gene ambiguous. V dropped 3 bases and J dropped 4 bases, with 7 bases sitting between them. Looked up from germline, CDR1 is SGHKS and CDR2 is YYEKEE (reference sequence). The CDR3 runs 12 residues. CDR3 DNA sequence: TGTGCCAGCAGCTCCTTACTCTATGGCTACACCTTC. Amino acids: CASSSLLYGYTF.

At least ten counts were recorded for this clonotype. The V gene is TRBV6-5, the J gene TRBJ1-6; 10 nucleotides align to TRBD1. From germline, CDR1 is MNHEY and CDR2 SVGAGI. The CDR3 covers 16 residues. The ends lost 0 bases at V and 10 bases at J; junction bases unmatched: 6. This CDR3 is CASSYSGTGDGSPLHF. CDR3 coding DNA: TGTGCCAGCAGTTACTCCGGGACAGGGGATGGATCACCCCTCCACTTT.

This clonotype was counted between two and nine times. This chain connects TRBV29-1 to TRBJ1-1, with D tentatively TRBD1 (6 bases). Germline V CDR1 and CDR2: SQVTM, ANQGSEA. CDR3 size: 14 residues. The V end was cut by 0 bases, the J end by 0 bases, with 8 bases between. The CDR3, as DNA: TGCAGCGTTGAAGAGGGGGCCATGAACACTGAAGCTTTCTTT. Protein product: CSVEEGAMNTEAFF.

This clonotype was picked up a small number of times. The chain is built from TRBV4-1 and TRBJ2-2; perhaps TRBD1 as D (6 bases). Germline V gives CDR1 MGHRA, CDR2 YSYEKL. The ends were cut back, 1 base at V and 4 bases at J, with 13 bases in the middle. The CDR3 length is 16 residues. The CDR3 DNA is TGCGCCAGCAGCCAAGGACTTGGCAGGGGCACCGGGGAGCTGTTTTTT. Its protein product is CASSQGLGRGTGELFF.

In its sample, this clonotype was seen once. A much larger clone differs from this one at a single base, so this may be a read error. No conserved phenylalanine or tryptophan is present at the end of the CDR3, so a read error is the likely explanation. This chain links TRBV7-9 with TRBJ2-3; no clear D. There are 15 residues in the CDR3. Trimming left V 0 bases short and J 6 bases short, with 13 bases between. Germline assignment: CDR1 SEHNR and CDR2 FQNEAQ (reference sequence). CDR3 amino acids: CASSLALSPLDTQYS. The DNA of the CDR3 is TGTGCCAGCAGCTTAGCGCTCTCCCCCCTGGATACGCAGTATTCT.

This clonotype occurred many times. The chain combines TRBV7-8 with TRBJ2-1; 9 bases are shared with TRBD1. In germline, CDR1 is SGHVS, CDR2 FQNEAQ. V lost 5 bases, J lost 6 bases, and 11 bases stayed unmatched. CDR3 length: 16 amino acids. In DNA, the CDR3 is TGTGCCAGCAGCCCACCCCCGGGACAGGGACGCAATGAGCAGTTCTTC. This encodes CASSPPPGQGRNEQFF.

In this sample, this clonotype turned up a few times. The V gene is TRBV21-1, the J gene TRBJ2-1; the D call of TRBD1 is as the table states it, not checked on the DNA. TRBV21-1 is a pseudogene. This CDR3 region has 14 residues. CDR3 amino acids: CASSKRRQGYEQFF. The CDR3 DNA reads TGTGCCAGCAGCAAACGGAGACAGGGATATGAGCAGTTCTTC.

This clonotype was observed a few times. The chain links TRBV2 to TRBJ1-5; a possible D gene is TRBD1 (5 bases). The CDR3 length is 14 residues. Trimming removed 9 bases from V and 0 bases from J, with 12 bases in between. Germline V gene data show CDR1 as SNHLY and CDR2 as FYNNEI. The CDR3 sequence is CASGTAYSNQPQHF. CDR3 in DNA: TGTGCCAGTGGGACGGCATATAGCAATCAGCCCCAGCATTTT.

This clonotype was seen a handful of times. The V and J genes are TRBV28 and TRBJ2-6, with D perhaps TRBD1 (5 bases). Per the germline V gene, CDR1 is MDHEN and CDR2 is SYDVKM. This CDR3 region has 14 residues. Between the trimmed V and J ends, which lost 5 bases and 6 bases, there was a span of 11 bases. CDR3 sequence reads: CASSGAGKANVLTF. The CDR3 DNA sequence: TGTGCCAGCAGTGGGGCCGGAAAGGCCAACGTCCTGACTTTC.

Comments on this clonotype: No conserved phenylalanine or tryptophan ends this CDR3, so it is likely a read error. This chain joins TRBV20-1 and TRBJ1-6; D is unresolved. CDR3 length: 14 amino acids. Trimming took off 3 bases at V and 4 bases at J, with 10 bases between the two ends. Germline-derived CDR1 and CDR2 are DFQATT and SNEGSKA (reference sequence). The CDR3: CSASGWTYNSPLHS. Written as DNA, the CDR3 is TGCAGTGCTAGTGGGTGGACTTATAATTCACCCCTCCACTCT.

This clonotype was observed a few times. The chain employs TRBV5-1 and TRBJ2-1, with D possibly matching TRBD2 (6 bases). CDR3 size: 14 residues. Per germline, CDR1 SGHRS and CDR2 YFSETQ. V dropped 0 bases and J dropped 10 bases, with 14 bases sitting between them. CDR3 nucleotides: TGCGCCAGCAGCTTGGGGACACGGAGGGAGGAGCAGTTCTTC. Protein sequence: CASSLGTRREEQFF.

This clonotype was observed at least ten times. The chain has TRBV9 and TRBJ2-2; 7 nucleotides align to TRBD2. V gave up 0 bases and J gave up 0 bases; unmatched junction bases: 5. This CDR3 is built from 17 residues. The germline gives CDR1 SGDLS, CDR2 YYNGEE. The CDR3 DNA sequence: TGTGCCAGCAGCGTAGCGGGCCTAGCGGCGAACACCGGGGAGCTGTTTTTT. Amino acid sequence: CASSVAGLAANTGELFF. Together with reference TRBV9 and TRBJ2-2, the CDR3 gives the full variable domain: DSGVTQTPKHLITATGQRVTLRCSPRSGDLSVYWYQQSLDQGLQFLIQYYNGEERAKGNILERFSAQQFPDLHSELNLSSLELGDSALYFCASSVAGLAANTGELFFGEGSRLTVL.

This clonotype was seen many times. The rearrangement joins TRBV4-2 to TRBJ1-2; 7 nucleotides line up with TRBD1. The CDR3 extends over 16 amino acids. The ends lost 0 bases at V and 7 bases at J; junction bases unmatched: 11. Germline CDR1 is LGHNA and CDR2 is YNFKEQ. The CDR3 nucleotides read TGTGCCAGCAGCCAAGAAGTTCAGGGGGTCGTGGGTGGCTACACCTTC. Amino acid sequence: CASSQEVQGVVGGYTF.

The V and J genes are TRBV20-1 and TRBJ2-7, with TRBD2 identical over 8 bases. Germline V gene lookup returns CDR1 DFQATT and CDR2 SNEGSKA (reference sequence). This CDR3 has 12 amino acids. Trimming at V came to 3 bases and at J to 5 bases, leaving 3 bases not matched to a gene. The CDR3 bases are TGCAGTGCTAGCGGGGGGGCCCACGAGCAGTACTTC. Amino acid sequence: CSASGGAHEQYF.

The sample holds many counts of this clonotype. J is TRBJ2-1 and V is TRBV6-5; 10 positions agree with TRBD1. This CDR3 is built from 13 residues. CDR1 is MNHEY and CDR2 is SVGAGI in the germline V gene. V lost 8 bases to trimming and J lost 8 bases; unmatched junction nucleotides: 6. This CDR3 is CASGDRGIDEQFF. The CDR3 DNA is TGTGCCAGCGGGGACAGGGGAATCGATGAGCAGTTCTTC.

This clonotype showed up many times. V usage is TRBV6-6 and J usage is TRBJ1-3; D remains unclear. This CDR3 region has 11 residues. Trimming took off 6 bases at V and 6 bases at J, with 6 bases between the two ends. The germline V gene encodes CDR1 MNHNY and CDR2 SVGAGI (reference sequence). In nucleotides, the CDR3 is TGTGCCAGCAGGACCGAAAACACCATATATTTT. Translation: CASRTENTIYF.

The table lists this clonotype with many counts. This chain connects TRBV29-1 to TRBJ2-5, with a tentative D call TRBD2 (7 bases). CDR1 and CDR2 (germline): SQVTM, ANQGSEA. Trimming took 3 bases from V and 7 from J, leaving 18 bases between them. The CDR3 consists of 14 residues. For the CDR3, the DNA is TGCAGCGTTGATCCGGGGAGGGGGTTAAGGACCCAGTACTTC. Its translation: CSVDPGRGLRTQYF.

This sequence joins TRBV6-6 and TRBJ2-3, with 11 bases lining up with TRBD2. J lost 2 bases, V lost 6 bases, and 7 bases had no gene match. The CDR3 totals 16 residues. In germline, CDR1 is MNHNY, CDR2 SVGAGI (reference sequence). DNA of the CDR3: TGTGCCAGCAGCCCTCTACTAGCGGGGGTCACAGATACGCAGTATTTT. Its protein product is CASSPLLAGVTDTQYF.